This is a list of T cell receptor beta chains from one sample in a study of CD8+ T cells in alopecia areata. Sequencing used immunoSEQ multiplex PCR; TCRdb keeps in-frame clones, though not all of them. The table has more than 200,000 clones, 66% seen once. The sequencing here drew on CD4+ T cells sorted from blood, taken between weeks 43 and 45, from a patient treated with tofacitinib. Receptors originate from a human donor with alopecia areata. CDR3s include the opening cysteine and the closing phenylalanine or tryptophan. The order of the fields is V gene, D gene, J gene, clone size, CDR3 DNA, CDR3 protein. The D gene is left open where the match is weak. Size tells how often a clone was seen (once, few, many) or the class of an expanded clone, and some rows leave it out.

>TRBV6-5|NA|TRBJ1-1|NA
TGTGCCAGCAGACGAACGATGGGAGCGACTGAAGCTTTCTTT
CASRRTMGATEAFF
>TRBV28|NA|TRBJ2-7|NA
TGTGCCACGACGGTGTCGCTAACCTACGAGCAGTACTTC
CATTVSLTYEQYF
>TRBV7-2|NA|TRBJ2-1|few
TGTGCCAGCAGAATCGACTACAACAATGAGCAGTTCTTC
CASRIDYNNEQFF
>TRBV29-1|NA|TRBJ2-7|NA
TGCAGCGTTGCAGGGTGGAGCCACTCGTCCTACGAGCAGTACTTC
CSVAGWSHSSYEQYF
>TRBV30|TRBD2|TRBJ2-3|NA
TGTGCCTGGAGGAGGACTAGCGGCACAGATACGCAGTATTTT
CAWRRTSGTDTQYF
>TRBV5-6|NA|TRBJ1-5|once
TGTGCCAGCAGCTGGGGTAATCAGCCCCAGCATTTT
CASSWGNQPQHF
>TRBV5-6|NA|TRBJ2-3|few
TGTGCCAGCACCTACGGCACCCACACAGATACGCAGTATTTT
CASTYGTHTDTQYF
>TRBV25-1|NA|TRBJ2-7|NA
TGTGCCAGCAGTGACCTCTTAAGCTCCTACGAGCAGTACTTC
CASSDLLSSYEQYF
>TRBV5-1|TRBD1|TRBJ1-2|NA
TGCGCCAGCAGCGATTCCCCGGACAGGGCCGGGATAGGGACCTTC
CASSDSPDRAGIGTF
>TRBV27|NA|TRBJ1-6|NA
TGTGCCAGCAGTTTAGTAGGGGGGGGTAATTCACCCCTCCACTTT
CASSLVGGGNSPLHF
>TRBV7-2|NA|TRBJ1-2|NA
TGTGCCAGCAGCTTAGCGGGGGAAGGCTACACCTTC
CASSLAGEGYTF
>TRBV27|TRBD2|TRBJ2-5|NA
TGTGCCAGCAGTACGGGACTAGGGGGGTCGGAGACCCAGTACTTC
CASSTGLGGSETQYF
>TRBV11-2|NA|TRBJ2-7|NA
TGTGCCAGCCCGCGGGCGGCAGGAACCCAGGCCTACGAGCAGTACTTC
CASPRAAGTQAYEQYF
>TRBV30|NA|TRBJ1-2|NA
TGTGCCTGGAATAATTTGGGGGGCTCGTTGAGGAACTATGGCTACACCTTC
CAWNNLGGSLRNYGYTF
>TRBV21-1|NA|TRBJ2-3|few
TGTGCCAGCAGCAATAGGGAGGAACGGGACAGGGCAACAGATACGCAGTATTTT
CASSNREERDRATDTQYF
>TRBV9|TRBD1|TRBJ1-2|NA
TGTGCCAGCAGCGTAGCCCCGACAGGGGAAGGCTACACCTTC
CASSVAPTGEGYTF
>TRBV29-1|NA|TRBJ2-7|NA
TGCAGCGTTGAAGCGGGGTCCTACGAGCAGTACTTC
CSVEAGSYEQYF
>TRBV7-2|NA|TRBJ2-7|few
TGTGCCAGCAGCTCACCAGCCGGGACCCTTTACGAGCAGTACTTC
CASSSPAGTLYEQYF
>TRBV27|NA|TRBJ1-6|NA
TGTGCCAGCAGCCCGGACAGATCCTCGTCACCCCTCCACTTT
CASSPDRSSSPLHF
>TRBV27|NA|TRBJ2-1|few
TGTGCCAGCAGTTTAACGGGGGTTCAGGCCAATGAGCAGTTCTTC
CASSLTGVQANEQFF
>TRBV7-2|NA|TRBJ2-7|NA
TGTGCCAGCAGCTTACCTAACAAACCCTACGAGCAGTACTTC
CASSLPNKPYEQYF
>TRBV10-3|NA|TRBJ1-4|few
TGTGCCATCAGTGGGCAACACTCGGAAAAACTGTTTTTT
CAISGQHSEKLFF
>TRBV6-5|NA|TRBJ1-2|NA
TGTGCCAGCAGTTTGGACGGTTCAGCTAACTATGGCTACACCTTC
CASSLDGSANYGYTF
>TRBV29-1|TRBD1|TRBJ2-6|few
TGCAGCGTTGGCCGCGCTCTCGGACAGGGAAACGTCCTGACTTTC
CSVGRALGQGNVLTF
>TRBV4-3|TRBD1|TRBJ2-1|NA
TGCGCCAGCAGCCTACGGGACAGGGTCGATGAGCAGTTCTTC
CASSLRDRVDEQFF
>TRBV5-4|TRBD2|TRBJ2-1|many
TGTGCCAGCAGCTTGGCGAGTCGGGGGGACAATGAGCAGTTCTTC
CASSLASRGDNEQFF
>TRBV6-5|NA|TRBJ1-1|NA
TGTGCCAGCAGTTACTCAGGTACAGGGACTGAAGCTTTCTTT
CASSYSGTGTEAFF
>TRBV6-5|NA|TRBJ1-2|NA
TGTGCCAGCAGTTACTCCGCGGGAGGGAGAGGCTACACCTTC
CASSYSAGGRGYTF
>TRBV27|NA|TRBJ1-2|NA
TGTGCCAGCAGCCGCTTGGCAGGGGAAGGCTACACCTTC
CASSRLAGEGYTF
>TRBV5-1|NA|TRBJ2-7|few
TGCGCCAGCAGCTCTACCTTGGCCGGGAAAAACATGGGCGAGCAGTACTTC
CASSSTLAGKNMGEQYF
>TRBV7-2|NA|TRBJ1-6|NA
TGTGCCAGCAGCTTAGACTCCTATAATTCACCCCTCCACTTT
CASSLDSYNSPLHF
>TRBV5-6|NA|TRBJ2-7|few
TGTGCCAGCAGCTCTTCAGGCTACGAGCAGTACTTC
CASSSSGYEQYF
>TRBV30|NA|TRBJ1-1|NA
TGTGCCTGGAACAAGAACACTGAAGCTTTCTTT
CAWNKNTEAFF
>TRBV7-2|NA|TRBJ2-1|once
TGTGCCAGCAGCCCTGACCCGGGGGCCACCCTTACCAACAATGAGCAGTTCTTC
CASSPDPGATLTNNEQFF
>TRBV5-1|TRBD1|TRBJ2-2|NA
TGCGCCAGCAGCATCGGGACAGCCTCGGGGACCGGGGAGCTGTTTTTT
CASSIGTASGTGELFF
>TRBV6-1|NA|TRBJ1-1|NA
TGTGCCAGCACCGGAGTCTTGAACACTGAAGCTTTCTTT
CASTGVLNTEAFF
>TRBV7-2|TRBD1|TRBJ2-7|many
TGTGCCAGCAGCCGGGACAGCCTCTCCTACGAGCAGTACTTC
CASSRDSLSYEQYF
>TRBV11-2|TRBD2|TRBJ2-4|NA
TGTGCCAGCAGCCCCAGCGGGGGGTACATTCAGTACTTC
CASSPSGGYIQYF
>TRBV2|TRBD2|TRBJ2-1|NA
TGTGCCAGCAGTGCCTTAGCGGGGGCGATCCGCGATGAGCAGTTCTTC
CASSALAGAIRDEQFF
>TRBV18|NA|TRBJ2-5|NA
TGTGCCAGCTCACCGAAACTGGAAGAGACCCAGTACTTC
CASSPKLEETQYF
>TRBV27|NA|TRBJ1-1|few
TGTGCCAGCAGTTTAAAGGAGAACACTGAAGCTTTCTTT
CASSLKENTEAFF
>TRBV6-5|NA|TRBJ1-2|few
TGTGCCAGCAGTTCTGGGGATGGCTACACCTTC
CASSSGDGYTF